The sequence of this TCR beta chain was determined in a study of beta chain features in type 1 diabetes. Findings of the study overall: Equally in patients and controls, shorter templates might have been favored by PCR. Reads derived from cDNA could over-represent cells showing high TCR expression. Type 1 diabetes patients had TCRB CDR3s that were shorter (moderately but significantly so) in all four CD4+ subsets.

Expressed TCRB transcripts were sequenced after all isolated RNA was converted to cDNA. Sequencing of naive, central memory and regulatory T cell samples gave an average of roughly 4 million reads. The method was immunoSEQ multiplex PCR; TCRdb's version includes in-frame clones alone and lacks a portion of them. The sample includes approximately 600,000 clones, roughly an eighth of them seen just once. This clone was detected a few times. Its target is unknown. Each of the sorted populations had a purity greater than 98%. The TCR originated in a man aged 25 to 40 with type 1 diabetes. The specimen was naive CD4+ T cells from blood.

As DNA, the CDR3 is TGTGCCAGCAGCTTAGGGTCGGGCAGGGGATACGAGCAGTTCTTC. This encodes CASSLGSGRGYEQFF. V usage is TRBV7-9 and J usage is TRBJ2-1, with D tentatively TRBD1 (6 bases). This CDR3 contains 15 residues. V dropped 1 base and J dropped 10 bases, with 17 bases sitting between them. CDR1 SEHNR and CDR2 FQNEAQ come from the germline V gene (reference sequence).